This T cell receptor (beta chain) emerged from a study of shared clonotypes between healthy human individuals. The authors divided CD4+ cells into CD45RA+ naive and CD45RA-negative memory subsets. Profiling relied on immunoSEQ multiplex PCR, and the TCRdb table lists in-frame clones only, not all of them. The sample has a few million clones; 80% to 95% are singletons. The source is a man between 18 and 29 years old in good health. Some clones in this sample may be carry-over from other donors' samples. The sequenced sample was naive CD4+ T cells from PBMCs. Stated subset: CD45RA+ positively selected.

The CDR3 protein is CASSQTSGDTGELFF. DNA of the CDR3: TGCGCCAGCAGCCAGACTAGCGGGGACACCGGGGAGCTGTTTTTT. The chain joins TRBV5-1 to TRBJ2-2; 11 bases match TRBD2. V shed 4 bases and J 3 bases; nucleotides not matched to a gene: 2. The CDR3 length is 15 residues. Looked up from germline, CDR1 is SGHRS and CDR2 is YFSETQ.